This TCR beta chain was identified in a study of shared clonotypes between healthy human individuals. Findings and limits, study-wide: What naive subsets generally showed was a larger estimated richness than memory subsets showed.

The method was immunoSEQ multiplex PCR; TCRdb's version includes in-frame clones alone and lacks a portion of them. The data contain approximately 2.1 million clones, 93% of them singletons. Germline assignment: CDR1 KGHSH and CDR2 LQKENI. Trimming removed 5 bases from V and 3 bases from J; junction bases left unmatched: 3. The CDR3 is made up of 13 amino acids. About this clone itself: Its specificity is not known. The sample contains more than one DNA sequence encoding this CDR3.

The authors divided CD4+ cells into CD45RA+ naive and CD45RA-negative memory subsets. The sequencing input was naive CD4+ T cells from PBMCs. Subset in this sample: CD45RA+ positively selected. The TCR was taken from a man aged 18 to 29 in good health. Some clones in this sample may be carry-over from other donors' samples. The chain links TRBV18 to TRBJ1-1; 7 positions agree with TRBD1. DNA of the CDR3: TGTGCCAGCTCAACAACAGGGGACACTGAAGCTTTCTTT. It translates to CASSTTGDTEAFF.